Below, 2 T cell receptor beta chains from the same sample are listed, as sequenced in a study of T cells after yellow fever vaccination. TCRdb analysed the 5' RACE reads with MiXCR anew, one entry per CDR3 protein. Of about 120,000 distinct CDR3 sequences detected, approximately 7.1% appear once; the ten largest clones hold more than 2.5%. Sequenced material: CD4+ T cells sorted from PBMCs, taken more than 40 days after the first yellow fever vaccination. The origin of the receptors is a man between 18 and 35 years old who received the YFV17D yellow fever vaccine.

In its sample, this clonotype was seen a few times. The chain uses TRBV18 and TRBJ1-6, with 8 nucleotides matching TRBD1. V shed 5 bases, J shed 4 bases, and the junction held 1 base outside the gene matches. Per the germline V gene, CDR1 is KGHSH and CDR2 is LQKENI. The CDR3 has 14 residues. The CDR3 is CASSGQGYNSPLHF. CDR3 DNA sequence: TGTGCCAGCTCAGGACAGGGATATAATTCACCCCTCCACTTT. Full variable domain (rest looked up from reference TRBV18 and TRBJ1-6): NAGVMQNPRHLVRRRGQEARLRCSPMKGHSHVYWYRQLPEEGLKFMVYLQKENIIDESGMPKERFSAEFPKEGPSILRIQQVVRGDSAAYFCASSGQGYNSPLHFGNGTRLTVT.

This clonotype was counted at least ten times. The chain is built from TRBV5-1 and TRBJ2-7; 7 bases are a match to TRBD1. Losses at the gene ends were 5 bases for V and 3 bases for J; bases not matched to a gene: 8. The V gene's germline CDR1 is SGHRS and CDR2 YFSETQ. The CDR3 contains 14 residues. As DNA, the CDR3 is TGCGCCAGCAGGATTCTAACAGGGGTCTACGAGCAGTACTTC. It is translated as CASRILTGVYEQYF.